Listed below are T cell receptor beta chains from one sample, sequenced in a study of radiation and T cells in renal cell carcinoma. Assay used: immunoSEQ multiplex PCR; TCRdb lists only in-frame clones, some missing. The data contain 85,000 to 100,000 clones, 80% to 90% of them singletons. The material was blood, obtained from a patient whose treatment included radiotherapy and nephrectomy. The receptor source for this set is a man aged 50 or older with renal cell carcinoma. Each CDR3 is given with its conserved first and last residue. D genes are given only for firm matches. Size values are once, few and many counts, or a class for expanded clones, and some rows have none.

CDR3: CASSLWWQAGNEQFF; DNA: TGTGCCAGCAGTTTATGGTGGCAGGCCGGCAATGAGCAGTTCTTC; D: -; size: -; V: TRBV27; J: TRBJ2-1
CDR3: CASSLGTGGTDTQYF; DNA: TGTGCCAGCAGCTTAGGGACAGGGGGCACAGATACGCAGTATTTT; D: TRBD1; size: -; V: TRBV2; J: TRBJ2-3
CDR3: CAISESPGAGELFF; DNA: TGTGCCATCAGTGAGTCACCGGGTGCCGGGGAGCTGTTTTTT; D: -; size: -; V: TRBV10-3; J: TRBJ2-2
CDR3: CAWSVGGEAFF; DNA: TGTGCCTGGAGTGTTGGGGGCGAAGCTTTCTTT; D: -; size: -; V: TRBV30; J: TRBJ1-1
CDR3: CASSYSDRGGFGYTF; DNA: TGTGCCAGCAGTTACTCGGACAGGGGAGGATTCGGCTACACCTTC; D: TRBD1; size: -; V: TRBV6-5; J: TRBJ1-2
CDR3: CASSPTGLGGGELFF; DNA: TGTGCCAGCAGCCCCACCGGCCTCGGGGGCGGGGAGCTGTTTTTT; D: -; size: -; V: TRBV7-2; J: TRBJ2-2
CDR3: CASSLGGYSNQPQHF; DNA: TGTGCCAGCAGCTTAGGAGGCTATAGCAATCAGCCCCAGCATTTT; D: -; size: many; V: TRBV11-3; J: TRBJ1-5
CDR3: CASSVGGGSYGYTF; DNA: TGTGCCAGCAGCGTCGGAGGGGGAAGCTATGGCTACACCTTC; D: -; size: -; V: TRBV9; J: TRBJ1-2
CDR3: CASSRFGSSGANVLTF; DNA: TGTGCCAGTAGTAGGTTCGGAAGCTCTGGGGCCAACGTCCTGACTTTC; D: -; size: -; V: TRBV19; J: TRBJ2-6
CDR3: CASSSYRGVNTEAFF; DNA: TGTGCCAGCAGCTCCTACAGGGGGGTGAACACTGAAGCTTTCTTT; D: TRBD1; size: -; V: TRBV7-2; J: TRBJ1-1
CDR3: CATLSRGYFTDTQYF; DNA: TGTGCCACCCTGAGCCGTGGGTATTTCACAGATACGCAGTATTTT; D: -; size: -; V: TRBV7-8; J: TRBJ2-3
CDR3: CATLKSKGQEGYEQYF; DNA: TGTGCCACCCTAAAATCAAAGGGACAGGAAGGCTACGAGCAGTACTTC; D: TRBD1; size: -; V: TRBV10-3; J: TRBJ2-7
CDR3: CASSAGTGGSNTEAFF; DNA: TGTGCCAGCAGTGCCGGGACAGGGGGCTCGAACACTGAAGCTTTCTTT; D: TRBD1; size: -; V: TRBV27; J: TRBJ1-1
CDR3: CASSTGQGAGNTIYF; DNA: TGTGCCAGCAGTACGGGACAGGGGGCTGGAAACACCATATATTTT; D: TRBD1; size: -; V: TRBV6-5; J: TRBJ1-3
CDR3: CASSLFATDTQYF; DNA: TGTGCCAGCAGCTTATTTGCGACAGATACGCAGTATTTT; D: -; size: once; V: TRBV11-3; J: TRBJ2-3
CDR3: CASSSGLAGGTENIQYF; DNA: TGTGCCAGCAGTTCGGGACTAGCGGGAGGGACAGAAAACATTCAGTACTTC; D: TRBD2; size: -; V: TRBV28; J: TRBJ2-4
CDR3: CASSRGQGTYNEQFF; DNA: TGCGCCAGCAGCCGGGGACAGGGAACCTACAATGAGCAGTTCTTC; D: TRBD1; size: -; V: TRBV5-1; J: TRBJ2-1
CDR3: CSEKGLSYEQYF; DNA: TGCAGTGAAAAGGGGCTATCCTACGAGCAGTACTTC; D: -; size: -; V: TRBV29-1; J: TRBJ2-7
CDR3: CASSALSGANVLTF; DNA: TGTGCCAGCAGTGCCTTGTCTGGGGCCAACGTCCTGACTTTC; D: -; size: -; V: TRBV27; J: TRBJ2-6
CDR3: CASSLGGVGIATEAFF; DNA: TGTGCCAGCAGCTTAGGGGGGGTAGGAATCGCGACTGAAGCTTTCTTT; D: -; size: -; V: TRBV7-9; J: TRBJ1-1
CDR3: CASSLWGGNEQFF; DNA: TGCGCCAGCAGCTTGTGGGGTGGAAATGAGCAGTTCTTC; D: -; size: -; V: TRBV5-1; J: TRBJ2-1
CDR3: CAWSRGGPYNEQFF; DNA: TGTGCCTGGAGCCGCGGGGGGCCATACAATGAGCAGTTCTTC; D: TRBD2; size: -; V: TRBV30; J: TRBJ2-1
CDR3: CASSAGRESDEQYF; DNA: TGTGCCAGCAGCGCGGGGAGGGAATCCGACGAGCAGTACTTC; D: TRBD2; size: -; V: TRBV5-4; J: TRBJ2-7